This record looks at one T cell receptor (beta chain) sequence and its context. Its antigen is unknown. This entry belongs to a study of T cell repertoires in cytomegalovirus infection. Study-wide context: Shared public TCR beta signatures pointed to both CMV infection and a matching HLA type.

The CDR3 length is 15 residues. J gave up 1 base and V 6 bases, and 6 bases lay outside the gene matches. The germline V gene has CDR1 MDHEN and CDR2 SYDVKM. TCRdb fed the reads into MiXCR, producing one record per CDR3 protein. The sample lists approximately 70,000 distinct CDR3 sequences, around 21% occurring once. Study-level findings and limits: Based on cumulative public TCR beta family frequency, carriers of CMV plus the relevant HLA were identified. Ex vivo, HLA-C-restricted CMV-specific TCR beta clonotypes prevailed over the rest of the response.

This receptor was identified in a human donor in good health (CMV status not recorded). Some clones in this sample may be carry-over from other donors' samples. This chain joins TRBV28 and TRBJ2-5; 9 bases fit TRBD2. Source material: PBMCs, sequenced either directly or after in vitro stimulation (not recorded which). In DNA, the CDR3 is TGTGCCAGCAGGCCGACTAGCGGAGTCCAAGAGACCCAGTACTTC. Translation gives CASRPTSGVQETQYF.